Listed here is a single T cell receptor (beta chain). The antigen is undetermined. These data belong to a study of beta chain features in type 1 diabetes. Across the study: Cells sorted and examined across all samples totaled nearly 110,000,000.

What was sequenced were expressed TCRB transcripts, since all of the isolated RNA had been reverse transcribed. Profiled with immunoSEQ multiplex PCR; TCRdb holds only in-frame clones, not every one. The sample has 970,000 or so clones, roughly 15% seen once. Study-level points and caveats: Patients with Type 1 diabetes showed moderately but significantly shorter TCRB CDR3s in all four CD4+ subsets. HLA influence on TCRB rearrangement stayed unresolved here. Possible PCR preference for shorter templates applied equally to patients and controls.

From germline, CDR1 is MNHNY and CDR2 SVGAGI (reference sequence). V dropped 6 bases and J dropped 5 bases, with 16 bases sitting between them. The length of the CDR3 is 14 residues. The TCR was taken from a woman aged 18-35 years in good health. The chain uses TRBV6-6 and TRBJ2-5, with D tentatively TRBD1 or TRBD2 (5 bases each). Sequencing input: naive CD4+ T cells from blood. For the CDR3, the DNA is TGTGCCAGCAGCTCCGGGGTAAACAGGGAGACCCAGTACTTC. It specifies CASSSGVNRETQYF.